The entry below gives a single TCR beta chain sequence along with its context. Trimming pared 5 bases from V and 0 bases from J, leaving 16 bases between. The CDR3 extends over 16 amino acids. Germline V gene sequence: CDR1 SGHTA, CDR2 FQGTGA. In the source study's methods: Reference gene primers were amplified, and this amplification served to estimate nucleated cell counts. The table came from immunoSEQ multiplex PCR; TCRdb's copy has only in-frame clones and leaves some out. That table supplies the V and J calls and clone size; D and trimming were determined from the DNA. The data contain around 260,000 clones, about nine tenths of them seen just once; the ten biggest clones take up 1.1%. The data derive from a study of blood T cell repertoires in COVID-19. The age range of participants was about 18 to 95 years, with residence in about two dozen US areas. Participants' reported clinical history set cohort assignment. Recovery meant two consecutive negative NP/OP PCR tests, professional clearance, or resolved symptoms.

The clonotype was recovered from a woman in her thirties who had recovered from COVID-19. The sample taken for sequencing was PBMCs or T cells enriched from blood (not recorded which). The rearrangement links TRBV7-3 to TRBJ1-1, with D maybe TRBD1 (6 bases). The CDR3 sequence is CASSDSGGFMNTEAFF. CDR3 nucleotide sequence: TGTGCCAGCAGCGATTCGGGGGGCTTTATGAACACTGAAGCTTTCTTT.